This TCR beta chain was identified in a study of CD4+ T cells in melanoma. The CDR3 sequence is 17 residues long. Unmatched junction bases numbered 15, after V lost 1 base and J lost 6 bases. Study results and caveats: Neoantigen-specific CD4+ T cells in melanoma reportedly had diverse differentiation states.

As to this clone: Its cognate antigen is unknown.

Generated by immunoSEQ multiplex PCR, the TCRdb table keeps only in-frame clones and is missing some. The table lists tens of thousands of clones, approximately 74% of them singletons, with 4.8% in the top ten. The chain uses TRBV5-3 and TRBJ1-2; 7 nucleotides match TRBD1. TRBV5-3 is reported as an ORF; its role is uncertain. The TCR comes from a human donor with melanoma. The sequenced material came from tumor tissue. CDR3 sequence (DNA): TGTGCCAGAAGCTTGAACCCCCCCGGCAGGGGGAACGATGGCTACACCTTC. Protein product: CARSLNPPGRGNDGYTF.